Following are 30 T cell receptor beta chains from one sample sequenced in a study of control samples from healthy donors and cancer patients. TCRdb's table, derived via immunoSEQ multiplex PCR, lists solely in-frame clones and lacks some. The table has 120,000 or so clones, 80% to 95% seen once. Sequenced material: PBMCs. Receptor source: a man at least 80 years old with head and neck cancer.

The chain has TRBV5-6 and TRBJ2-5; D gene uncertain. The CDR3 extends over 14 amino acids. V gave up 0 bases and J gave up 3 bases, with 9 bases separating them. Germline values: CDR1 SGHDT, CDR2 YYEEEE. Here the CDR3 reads CASSLGPLKETQYF. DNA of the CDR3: TGTGCCAGCAGCTTGGGGCCTTTAAAAGAGACCCAGTACTTC.

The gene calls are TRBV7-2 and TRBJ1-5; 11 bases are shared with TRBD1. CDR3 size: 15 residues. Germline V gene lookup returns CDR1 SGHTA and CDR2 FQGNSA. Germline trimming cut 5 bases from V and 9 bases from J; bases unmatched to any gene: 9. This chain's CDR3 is CASSRSRDRGTPQHF. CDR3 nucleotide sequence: TGTGCCAGCAGCAGAAGCCGGGACAGGGGGACGCCCCAGCATTTT.

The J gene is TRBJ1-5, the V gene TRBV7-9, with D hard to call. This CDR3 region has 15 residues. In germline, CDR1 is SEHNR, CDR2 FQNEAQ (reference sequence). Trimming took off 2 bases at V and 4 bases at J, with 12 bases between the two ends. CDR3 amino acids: CASSLMGLGNQPQHF. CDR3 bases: TGTGCCAGCAGCTTAATGGGGTTGGGGAATCAGCCCCAGCATTTT.

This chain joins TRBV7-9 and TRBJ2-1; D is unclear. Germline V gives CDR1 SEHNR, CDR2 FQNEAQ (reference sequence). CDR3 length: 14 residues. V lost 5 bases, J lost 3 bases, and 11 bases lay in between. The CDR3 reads CASSPQRDYNEQFF. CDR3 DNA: TGTGCCAGCAGCCCACAACGAGACTACAATGAGCAGTTCTTC.

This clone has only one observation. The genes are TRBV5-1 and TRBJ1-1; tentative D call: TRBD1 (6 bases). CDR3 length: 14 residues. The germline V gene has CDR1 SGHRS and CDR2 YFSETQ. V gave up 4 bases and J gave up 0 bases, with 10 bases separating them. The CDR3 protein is CASSGGTMNTEAFF. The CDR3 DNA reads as TGCGCCAGCAGCGGCGGGACAATGAACACTGAAGCTTTCTTT.

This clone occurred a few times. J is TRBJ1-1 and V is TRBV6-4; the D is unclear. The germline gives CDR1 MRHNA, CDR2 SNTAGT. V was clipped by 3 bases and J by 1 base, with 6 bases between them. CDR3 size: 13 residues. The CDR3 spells CASSESGNTEAFF. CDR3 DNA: TGTGCCAGCAGTGAATCCGGGAACACTGAAGCTTTCTTT.

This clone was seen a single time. CDR3 nucleotides: TGTGCCAGCAGTTACACTAGAAACCAAGAGACCCAGTACTTC. This sequence encodes CASSYTRNQETQYF. The V call is TRBV6-5, the J call TRBJ2-5; D is perhaps TRBD2 (5 bases). The CDR3 has 14 residues. Germline lookup yields CDR1 MNHEY and CDR2 SVGAGI. V was cut by 2 bases and J by 0 bases, with 7 bases left in between.

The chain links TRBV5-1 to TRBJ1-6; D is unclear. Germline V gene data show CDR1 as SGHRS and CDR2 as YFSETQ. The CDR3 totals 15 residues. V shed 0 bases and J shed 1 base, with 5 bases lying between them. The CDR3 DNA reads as TGCGCCAGCAGCTTGGAAGGATCCTATAATTCACCCCTCCACTTT. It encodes CASSLEGSYNSPLHF.

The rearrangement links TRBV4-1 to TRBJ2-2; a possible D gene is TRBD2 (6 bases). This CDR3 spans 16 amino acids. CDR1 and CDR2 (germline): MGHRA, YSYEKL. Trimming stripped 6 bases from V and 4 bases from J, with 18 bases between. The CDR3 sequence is CASRSLGHGSTGELFF. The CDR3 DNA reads TGCGCCAGCAGGAGTCTGGGCCACGGGAGCACCGGGGAGCTGTTTTTT.

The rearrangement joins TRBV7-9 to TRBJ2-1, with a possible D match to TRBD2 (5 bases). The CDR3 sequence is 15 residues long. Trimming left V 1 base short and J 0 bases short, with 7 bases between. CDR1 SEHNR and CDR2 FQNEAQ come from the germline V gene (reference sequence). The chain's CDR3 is CASSLVAGSYNEQFF. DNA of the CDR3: TGTGCCAGCAGCTTAGTTGCGGGCTCCTACAATGAGCAGTTCTTC.

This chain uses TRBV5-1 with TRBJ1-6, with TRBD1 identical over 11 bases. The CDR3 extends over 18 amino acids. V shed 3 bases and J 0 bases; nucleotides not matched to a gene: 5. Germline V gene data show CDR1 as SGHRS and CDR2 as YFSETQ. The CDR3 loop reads CASSSGQGAGSYNSPLHF. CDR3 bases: TGCGCCAGCAGCTCTGGACAGGGGGCAGGCTCCTATAATTCACCCCTCCACTTT.

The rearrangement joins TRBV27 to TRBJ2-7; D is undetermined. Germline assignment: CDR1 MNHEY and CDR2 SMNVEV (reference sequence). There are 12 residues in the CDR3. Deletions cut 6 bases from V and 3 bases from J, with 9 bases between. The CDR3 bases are TGTGCCAGCAGACAGTCGCGCTACGAGCAGTACTTC. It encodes CASRQSRYEQYF.

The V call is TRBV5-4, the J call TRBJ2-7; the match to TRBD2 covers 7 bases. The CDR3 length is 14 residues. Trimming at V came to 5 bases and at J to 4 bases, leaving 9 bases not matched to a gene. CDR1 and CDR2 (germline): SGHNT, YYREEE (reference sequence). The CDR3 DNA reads TGTGCCAGCAGTAAAACAGCGGGATCTTACGAGCAGTACTTC. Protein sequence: CASSKTAGSYEQYF.

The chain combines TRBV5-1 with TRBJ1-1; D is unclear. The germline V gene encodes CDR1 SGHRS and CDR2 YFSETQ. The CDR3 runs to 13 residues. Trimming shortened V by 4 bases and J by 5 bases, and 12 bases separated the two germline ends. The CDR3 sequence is CASSTAGRTEAFF. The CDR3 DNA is TGCGCCAGCAGCACCGCGGGGAGGACTGAAGCTTTCTTT.

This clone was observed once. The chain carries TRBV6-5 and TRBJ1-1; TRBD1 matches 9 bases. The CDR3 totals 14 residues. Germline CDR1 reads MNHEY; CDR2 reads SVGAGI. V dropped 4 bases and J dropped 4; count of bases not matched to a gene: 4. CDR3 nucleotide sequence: TGTGCCAGCAGTTCCACAGGGGGCAGCACTGAAGCTTTCTTT. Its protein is CASSSTGGSTEAFF.

The CDR3 region has the DNA TGTGCCAGCAGCTTAAAAGGGGACGAGACCCAGTACTTC. As protein: CASSLKGDETQYF. The chain uses TRBV7-9 and TRBJ2-5, with D tentatively TRBD1 or TRBD2 (5 bases each). Trimming cost V 2 bases and J 5 bases, with 9 bases left between them. The CDR3 totals 13 residues. Per the germline V gene, CDR1 is SEHNR and CDR2 is FQNEAQ (reference sequence).

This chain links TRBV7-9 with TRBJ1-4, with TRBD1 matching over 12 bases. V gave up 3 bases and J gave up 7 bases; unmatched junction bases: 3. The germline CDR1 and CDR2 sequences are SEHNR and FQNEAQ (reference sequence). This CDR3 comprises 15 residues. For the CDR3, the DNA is TGTGCCAGCAGCTTGGTGGGACAGGGGGCTGAAAAACTGTTTTTT. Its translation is CASSLVGQGAEKLFF.

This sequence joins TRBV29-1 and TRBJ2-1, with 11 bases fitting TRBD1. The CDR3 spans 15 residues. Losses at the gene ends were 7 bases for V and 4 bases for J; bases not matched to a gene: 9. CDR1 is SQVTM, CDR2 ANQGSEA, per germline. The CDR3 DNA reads TGCAGCGGGGGACAGGGGGACTTTGGGTACAATGAGCAGTTCTTC. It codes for CSGGQGDFGYNEQFF.

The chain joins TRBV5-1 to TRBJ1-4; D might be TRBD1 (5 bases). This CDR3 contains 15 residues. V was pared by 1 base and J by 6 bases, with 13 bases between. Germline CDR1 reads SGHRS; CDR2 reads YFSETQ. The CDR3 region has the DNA TGCGCCAGCAGCTTGCGGGGGACGGGGGATGAAAAACTGTTTTTT. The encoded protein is CASSLRGTGDEKLFF.

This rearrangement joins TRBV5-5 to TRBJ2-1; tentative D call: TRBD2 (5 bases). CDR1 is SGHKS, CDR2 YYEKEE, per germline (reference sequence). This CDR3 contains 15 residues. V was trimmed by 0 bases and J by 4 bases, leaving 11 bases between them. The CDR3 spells CASSLEGDSYNEQFF. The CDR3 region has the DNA TGTGCCAGCAGCTTGGAGGGAGATAGTTACAATGAGCAGTTCTTC.

The CDR3 loop reads CASSLGHTNEKLFF. The CDR3 DNA sequence: TGCGCCAGCAGCTTGGGACATACTAATGAAAAACTGTTTTTT. V is TRBV5-1 and J is TRBJ1-4; no clear D gene. Germline V gene data show CDR1 as SGHRS and CDR2 as YFSETQ. With 0 bases removed from V and 2 bases from J, the gap between germline ends came to 5 bases. The CDR3 has 14 amino acids.

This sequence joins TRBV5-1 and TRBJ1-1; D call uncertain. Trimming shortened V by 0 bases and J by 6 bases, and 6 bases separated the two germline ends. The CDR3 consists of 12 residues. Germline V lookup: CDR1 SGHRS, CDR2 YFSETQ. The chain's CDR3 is CASSLEGPEAFF. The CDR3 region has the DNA TGCGCCAGCAGCTTGGAGGGCCCTGAAGCTTTCTTT.

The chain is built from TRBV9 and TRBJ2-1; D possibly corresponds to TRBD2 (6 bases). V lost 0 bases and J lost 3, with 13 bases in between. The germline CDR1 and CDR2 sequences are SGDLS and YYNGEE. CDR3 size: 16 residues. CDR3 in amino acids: CASSVDSSGGYNEQFF. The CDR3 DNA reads TGTGCCAGCAGCGTAGATAGTAGCGGAGGCTACAATGAGCAGTTCTTC.

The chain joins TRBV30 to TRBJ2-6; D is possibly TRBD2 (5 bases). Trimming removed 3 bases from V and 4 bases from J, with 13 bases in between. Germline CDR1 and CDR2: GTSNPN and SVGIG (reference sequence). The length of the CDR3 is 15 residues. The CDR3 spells CAWRRAPAGANVLTF. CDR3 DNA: TGTGCCTGGAGGAGGGCCCCAGCAGGGGCCAACGTCCTGACTTTC.

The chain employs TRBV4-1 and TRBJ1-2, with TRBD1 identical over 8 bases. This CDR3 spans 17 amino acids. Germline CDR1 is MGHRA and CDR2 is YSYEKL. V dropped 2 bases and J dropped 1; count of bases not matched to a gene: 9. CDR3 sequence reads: CASSQFAQGAINYGYTF. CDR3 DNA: TGCGCCAGCAGCCAATTTGCTCAGGGGGCTATTAACTATGGCTACACCTTC.

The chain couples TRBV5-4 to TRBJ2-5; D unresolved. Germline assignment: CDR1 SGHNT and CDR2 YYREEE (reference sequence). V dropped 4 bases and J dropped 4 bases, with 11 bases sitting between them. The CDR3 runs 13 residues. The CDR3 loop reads CASSLALGETQYF. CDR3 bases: TGTGCCAGCAGCCTTGCTCTGGGAGAGACCCAGTACTTC.

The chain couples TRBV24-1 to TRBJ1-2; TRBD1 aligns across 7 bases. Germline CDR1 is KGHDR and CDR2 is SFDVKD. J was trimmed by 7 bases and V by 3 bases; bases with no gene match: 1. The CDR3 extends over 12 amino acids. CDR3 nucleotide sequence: TGTGCCACCAGTGATGGGACAGCTGGCTACACCTTC. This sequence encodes CATSDGTAGYTF.

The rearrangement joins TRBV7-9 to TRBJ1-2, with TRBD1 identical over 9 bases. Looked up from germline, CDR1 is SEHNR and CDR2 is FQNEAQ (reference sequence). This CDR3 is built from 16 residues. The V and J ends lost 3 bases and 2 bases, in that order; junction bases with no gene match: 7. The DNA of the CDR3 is TGTGCCAGCAGCTTGGAGGTGGACAGGGGAAACTATGGCTACACCTTC. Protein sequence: CASSLEVDRGNYGYTF.

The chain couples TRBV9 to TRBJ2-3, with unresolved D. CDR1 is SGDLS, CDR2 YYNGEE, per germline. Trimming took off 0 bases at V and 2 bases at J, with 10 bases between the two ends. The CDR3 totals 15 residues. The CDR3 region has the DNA TGTGCCAGCAGCGTAGCGTCCCGGGTCACAGATACGCAGTATTTT. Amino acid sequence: CASSVASRVTDTQYF.

For the CDR3, the DNA is TGTGCCAGCTCCCCTACAGGGGATAGCAATCAGCCCCAGCATTTT. Translated: CASSPTGDSNQPQHF. The rearrangement links TRBV18 to TRBJ1-5, with TRBD1 matching 7 bases. Trimming at V came to 6 bases and at J to 0 bases, leaving 5 bases not matched to a gene. The CDR3 contains 15 residues. CDR1 KGHSH and CDR2 LQKENI come from the germline V gene.